Presented here are 28 T cell receptor beta chains from one specimen sequenced in a study of post-analysis software for immune sequencing data. Their antigens are not known. Study-level results: Relative to controls, patients had about 5 TRBV segments at higher frequency, with TRBV5-6, TRBV5-1 and TRBV20-1 among these.

The TCR beta cDNA libraries carried unique molecular identifiers. TCRdb re-derived calls from the PCR reads in MiXCR, one entry per CDR3 protein. The sample lists hundreds of thousands of distinct CDR3 sequences; roughly 58% were seen once. Sequencing was done on a sample of blood. The receptor source for this set is a girl between 5 and 17 years old with multiple sclerosis.

The chain links TRBV12-3 or TRBV12-4 to TRBJ2-1, with no clear D. Trimming pared 5 bases from V and 9 bases from J, leaving 8 bases between. This CDR3 has 11 residues. The DNA of the CDR3 is TGTGCCAGCAGTCAAATAGTTGAGCAGTTCTTC. Amino acids: CASSQIVEQFF.

The chain couples TRBV20-1 to TRBJ2-4; 7 nucleotides match TRBD1. Per germline, CDR1 DFQATT and CDR2 SNEGSKA (reference sequence). J was trimmed by 8 bases and V by 1 base; bases with no gene match: 2. The CDR3 runs 12 residues. This CDR3 reads CSARGQGYIQYF. CDR3 nucleotides: TGCAGTGCTAGAGGACAGGGATACATTCAGTACTTC.

This clonotype was recorded at least ten times. The chain carries TRBV20-1 and TRBJ2-7; 7 nucleotides match TRBD1. V shed 1 base and J 0 bases; nucleotides not matched to a gene: 15. The germline V gene encodes CDR1 DFQATT and CDR2 SNEGSKA (reference sequence). The CDR3 is 18 residues long. CDR3 coding DNA: TGCAGTGCTAGAGTGCCAGACAGGGAGTTTGTAAGCTCCTACGAGCAGTACTTC. Amino acids: CSARVPDREFVSSYEQYF.

This rearrangement joins TRBV5-6 to TRBJ1-5; D is perhaps TRBD1 (5 bases). V lost 1 base and J lost 11, with 10 bases in between. The CDR3 spans 12 residues. Germline CDR1 SGHDT, CDR2 YYEEEE. Here the CDR3 reads CASSLKGSTQHF. For the CDR3, the DNA is TGTGCCAGCAGCTTGAAGGGGAGCACCCAGCATTTT.

This chain uses TRBV20-1 with TRBJ2-7; D gene uncertain. The germline V gene has CDR1 DFQATT and CDR2 SNEGSKA (reference sequence). V was trimmed by 6 bases and J by 1 base, leaving 13 bases between them. CDR3 length: 13 residues. The CDR3 sequence: CSATDGYSYEQYF. The CDR3 bases are TGCAGTGCGACGGACGGATATTCCTACGAGCAGTACTTC.

The chain is built from TRBV7-2 and TRBJ2-5, with TRBD1 identical over 9 bases. In germline, CDR1 is SGHTA, CDR2 FQGNSA. This CDR3 region has 15 residues. The J segment lost 1 base and the V segment lost 8 bases, leaving 8 bases of the junction unmatched. The CDR3 reads CASSVRTGAQETQYF. In DNA, the CDR3 is TGTGCCAGCTCCGTGCGGACAGGGGCCCAAGAGACCCAGTACTTC.

This clonotype has only a few counts. This rearrangement joins TRBV7-9 to TRBJ2-4; 8 nucleotides agree with TRBD1. This CDR3 is 14 amino acids long. The V and J ends lost 2 bases and 6 bases, in that order; junction bases with no gene match: 3. The germline V gene encodes CDR1 SEHNR and CDR2 FQNEAQ (reference sequence). This CDR3 reads CASSLLGTGNIQYF. The CDR3 nucleotides are TGTGCCAGCAGCTTATTAGGGACAGGAAACATTCAGTACTTC.

The sample holds a few counts of this clonotype. The J gene is TRBJ2-3, the V gene TRBV5-1; TRBD2 is a possible D gene (6 bases). Looked up from germline, CDR1 is SGHRS and CDR2 is YFSETQ. Trimming pared 3 bases from V and 3 bases from J, leaving 23 bases between. CDR3 length: 18 residues. The CDR3, as DNA: TGCGCCAGCAGCTCGCGGGGACCGACCGGGACCATTACAGATACGCAGTATTTT. It encodes CASSSRGPTGTITDTQYF.

This clonotype occurred a few times. V usage is TRBV10-2 and J usage is TRBJ2-7; TRBD2 aligns across 10 bases. Germline-derived CDR1 and CDR2 are WSHSY and SAAADI. V trimming: 6 bases; J trimming: 0 bases; junction bases outside the gene matches: 5. CDR3 length equals 15 residues. The CDR3 DNA sequence: TGCGCCAGCAGGGGTCTAGCGGGAGTCTCCTACGAGCAGTACTTC. It specifies CASRGLAGVSYEQYF.

The rearrangement joins TRBV12-3 or TRBV12-4 to TRBJ1-2; 10 bases match TRBD1. V lost 6 bases to trimming and J lost 4 bases; unmatched junction nucleotides: 11. The CDR3 spans 16 residues. Written as DNA, the CDR3 is TGTGCCAGCAGCAATCCTCCGGGACAGGGGACCTATGGCTACACCTTC. Translating it yields CASSNPPGQGTYGYTF.

The CDR3 spells CASSIGGMNTEAFF. DNA for the CDR3: TGTGCCAGTAGTATAGGTGGCATGAACACTGAAGCTTTCTTT. This chain connects TRBV19 to TRBJ1-1, with D uncertain. Trimming pared 1 base from V and 0 bases from J, leaving 6 bases between. Germline assignment: CDR1 LNHDA and CDR2 SQIVND (reference sequence). This CDR3 is 14 amino acids long. Full variable domain (missing parts from reference TRBV19 and TRBJ1-1): DGGITQSPKYLFRKEGQNVTLSCEQNLNHDAMYWYRQDPGQGLRLIYYSQIVNDFQKGDIAEGYSVSREKKESFPLTVTSAQKNPTAFYLCASSIGGMNTEAFFGQGTRLTVV.

The rearrangement uses TRBV20-1 and TRBJ2-4; 9 bases agree with TRBD1. The DNA end is a closer match to TRBJ2-7, so the J assignment may be wrong. The germline V gene has CDR1 DFQATT and CDR2 SNEGSKA (reference sequence). The CDR3 length is 14 residues. CDR3 sequence: CSANTGGGLYEQYF. The CDR3 region has the DNA TGCAGTGCGAATACAGGGGGCGGTCTCTACGAGCAGTACTTC.

The chain recombines TRBV12-3 or TRBV12-4 with TRBJ2-1; TRBD1 matches at 10 bases. There are 18 residues in the CDR3. The V segment lost 6 bases and the J segment 6 bases; nucleotides outside the gene matches: 17. The CDR3 DNA follows: TGTGCCAGCAGCCGTAGACCGACCGGGACAGGGGTCGGCAATGAGCAGTTCTTC. Translating gives CASSRRPTGTGVGNEQFF.

The chain uses TRBV5-1 and TRBJ2-3, with D possibly being TRBD2 (6 bases). Germline CDR1 is SGHRS and CDR2 is YFSETQ. The CDR3 extends over 16 amino acids. The ends were cut back, 4 bases at V and 2 bases at J, with 17 bases in the middle. The CDR3 region is CASSGGTHMSTDTQYF. The CDR3 DNA reads TGCGCCAGCAGCGGAGGGACCCACATGTCCACAGATACGCAGTATTTT.

The chain carries TRBV7-2 and TRBJ2-1; 12 bases agree with TRBD2. Trimming cost V 6 bases and J 7 bases; bases outside gene matches: 13. The CDR3 spans 17 residues. The germline V gene encodes CDR1 SGHTA and CDR2 FQGNSA. The CDR3 DNA follows: TGTGCCAGCAGTCTACAGGCTAGCGGGAGGGCGAAGAATGAGCAGTTCTTC. Its translation is CASSLQASGRAKNEQFF.

The chain links TRBV5-1 to TRBJ2-3; D may be TRBD1 (6 bases). CDR1 and CDR2 (germline): SGHRS, YFSETQ. V was pared by 3 bases and J by 0 bases, with 17 bases between. The CDR3 is 17 residues long. CDR3 protein: CASSWTSQGYSTDTQYF. The CDR3 DNA reads TGCGCCAGCAGCTGGACCTCTCAGGGGTATAGCACAGATACGCAGTATTTT.

In its sample, this clonotype was seen a few times. The gene calls are TRBV11-2 and TRBJ2-5, with D uncertain. The end of the DNA is better explained by TRBJ2-7, so the J call may be wrong. The V gene's germline CDR1 is SGHAT and CDR2 FQNNGV. This CDR3 is built from 14 residues. The DNA for the CDR3 is TGTGCCAGCAGCTTACGGACGGAATACTACGAGCAGTACTTC. Translated: CASSLRTEYYEQYF.

J is TRBJ2-2 and V is TRBV6-5, with TRBD1 matching over 7 bases. The CDR3 runs 16 residues. The germline V gene encodes CDR1 MNHEY and CDR2 SVGAGI. Trimming removed 6 bases from V and 0 bases from J; junction bases left unmatched: 7. The CDR3 DNA follows: TGTGCCAGCAGCCGCCGGACAGGCGCGAACACCGGGGAGCTGTTTTTT. Translation: CASSRRTGANTGELFF.

In its sample, this clonotype was seen once. This chain connects TRBV6-6 to TRBJ2-7; 7 nucleotides match TRBD2. The CDR3 length is 11 residues. In germline, CDR1 is MNHNY, CDR2 SVGAGI (reference sequence). V gave up 6 bases and J gave up 7 bases; unmatched junction bases: 3. The CDR3 loop is CASSTREEQYF. CDR3 DNA sequence: TGTGCCAGCAGCACGCGGGAGGAGCAGTACTTC.

This chain links TRBV9 with TRBJ2-3, with D perhaps matching TRBD1 (5 bases). The CDR3 runs 12 residues. Trimming removed 0 bases from V and 6 bases from J, with 5 bases in between. Per the germline V gene, CDR1 is SGDLS and CDR2 is YYNGEE. Written as DNA, the CDR3 is TGTGCCAGCAGCGTAGAGGGGGATACGCAGTATTTT. Its protein is CASSVEGDTQYF.

V gene TRBV5-1 combines with J gene TRBJ2-7; 13 positions agree with TRBD2. This CDR3 contains 18 residues. Germline CDR1 reads SGHRS; CDR2 reads YFSETQ. The V and J ends lost 0 bases and 6 bases, in that order; junction bases with no gene match: 12. This CDR3 is CASSLGGTRTSGSSEQYF. The CDR3 DNA follows: TGCGCCAGCAGCTTGGGTGGAACCCGGACTAGCGGGAGTAGCGAGCAGTACTTC.

The J gene is TRBJ1-4, the V gene TRBV10-3; tentative D call: TRBD1 (5 bases). Germline V gene lookup returns CDR1 ENHRY and CDR2 SYGVKD. Trimming shortened V by 4 bases and J by 3 bases, and 21 bases separated the two germline ends. CDR3 size: 18 residues. The DNA of the CDR3 is TGTGCCATCAGTGGAGGGGACGCACACTCCGCTGCTAATGAAAAACTGTTTTTT. Translation: CAISGGDAHSAANEKLFF.

This rearrangement joins TRBV21-1 to TRBJ2-5; the table calls TRBD1, which could not be checked here. The assigned J gene may be wrong: the sequence end matches TRBJ2-7 better. TRBV21-1 is an annotated pseudogene. This CDR3 region has 11 residues. In DNA form, the CDR3 reads TGTGCCAGCGTCCAGGGGGGCGAGCAGTACTTC. Protein: CASVQGGEQYF.

The V and J genes are TRBV5-1 and TRBJ2-5; D not certain. V was trimmed by 1 base and J by 0 bases, leaving 10 bases between them. There are 15 residues in the CDR3. From germline, CDR1 is SGHRS and CDR2 YFSETQ. The CDR3 reads CASSLIQPYQETQYF. The DNA of the CDR3 is TGCGCCAGCAGCTTGATCCAGCCTTACCAAGAGACCCAGTACTTC.

This clonotype has more than one count but fewer than ten. The genes are TRBV7-3 and TRBJ2-5; possibly TRBD2 for D (6 bases). CDR3 length: 15 residues. The germline V gene encodes CDR1 SGHTA and CDR2 FQGTGA. With 5 bases removed from V and 0 bases from J, the gap between germline ends came to 13 bases. The CDR3 is CASSPGTWYQETQYF. The CDR3 region has the DNA TGTGCCAGCAGCCCCGGGACTTGGTACCAAGAGACCCAGTACTTC. Full variable domain (outside the CDR3, taken from reference TRBV7-3 and TRBJ2-5): GAGVSQTPSNKVTEKGKYVELRCDPISGHTALYWYRQSLGQGPEFLIYFQGTGAADDSGLPNDRFFAVRPEGSVSTLKIQRTERGDSAVYLCASSPGTWYQETQYFGPGTRLLVL.

This clonotype has only a few counts. The V and J genes are TRBV10-3 and TRBJ1-2, with 7 bases identical to TRBD1. Per germline, CDR1 ENHRY and CDR2 SYGVKD. V was pared by 0 bases and J by 5 bases, with 6 bases of the junction left unmatched. The CDR3 runs to 15 residues. This CDR3 reads CAISESDRVGYGYTF. In nucleotides, the CDR3 is TGTGCCATCAGTGAGTCAGACAGGGTCGGGTATGGCTACACCTTC.

V is TRBV12-3 or TRBV12-4 and J is TRBJ1-4, with 10 bases fitting TRBD1. The V segment lost 4 bases and the J segment 6 bases; nucleotides outside the gene matches: 2. This CDR3 has 14 amino acids. CDR3 in DNA: TGTGCCAGCAGTTCGGGACAGGGGTATGAAAAACTGTTTTTT. Protein product: CASSSGQGYEKLFF.

V gene TRBV12-3 or TRBV12-4 combines with J gene TRBJ2-1; no clear D gene. The CDR3 has 13 amino acids. Trimming cost V 8 bases and J 5 bases, with 13 bases left between them. CDR3 in amino acids: CASFARANNEQFF. Written as DNA, the CDR3 is TGTGCCAGCTTTGCCCGGGCAAACAATGAGCAGTTCTTC.